The present entry profiles one TCR beta chain with its context. The antigen is not known. The entry originates in a study of T cell repertoires in cytomegalovirus infection. For the study at large: Public TCR beta signatures were indicative of both CMV infection and a matching HLA type. Study results and caveats: Accumulated public TCR beta family frequency recognized individuals carrying CMV together with the relevant HLA. HLA-C-restricted CMV clonotypes gave the most frequent clonotype in two of eight donors.

Unmatched junction bases numbered 12, after V lost 1 base and J lost 2 bases. CDR3 length: 18 residues. Germline lookup yields CDR1 LNHNV and CDR2 YYDKDF (reference sequence). TCRdb redid the calling of the reads with MiXCR, one entry per CDR3 protein. The table has roughly 320,000 distinct CDR3 sequences, about 8.8% seen once. Sequenced material: PBMCs. The TCR was taken from a human donor in good health (CMV status not recorded). Some clones in this sample may be carry-over from other donors' samples. The chain combines TRBV15 with TRBJ1-1; the match to TRBD1 covers 8 bases. The DNA for the CDR3 is TGTGCCACCAGCAGAGGCTATCCCCGGACAGGGCCAAACACTGAAGCTTTCTTT. Protein sequence: CATSRGYPRTGPNTEAFF.